Below, 9 T cell receptor beta chains from the same sample are listed, as sequenced in a study of blood T cell repertoires in COVID-19. Profiling relied on immunoSEQ multiplex PCR, and the TCRdb table lists in-frame clones only, not all of them. The sample lists some 170,000 clones, roughly 82% occurring once. The sample comprised peripheral blood. Receptors originate from a woman between 65 and 79 years old with acute or convalescent COVID-19.

V and J are TRBV19 and TRBJ1-2; 7 bases fit TRBD1. The V and J ends lost 6 bases and 8 bases, in that order; junction bases with no gene match: 9. There are 13 residues in the CDR3. Germline assignment: CDR1 LNHDA and CDR2 SQIVND (reference sequence). The CDR3 is CASSQTGDGGYTF. Here the CDR3 DNA reads TGTGCCAGTAGCCAAACAGGGGATGGAGGCTACACCTTC.

The chain recombines TRBV3-1 (or the pseudogene TRBV3-2) with TRBJ2-7; D is perhaps TRBD2 (6 bases). The CDR3 runs 13 residues. Trimming stripped 1 base from V and 4 bases from J, with 8 bases between. Germline assignment: CDR1 LGHDT and CDR2 YNNKEL (reference sequence). CDR3 sequence: CASSQGRGYEQYF. DNA for the CDR3: TGTGCCAGCAGCCAAGGCCGGGGGTACGAGCAGTACTTC.

J is TRBJ2-1 and V is TRBV5-6, with TRBD2 matching over 7 bases. This CDR3 contains 16 residues. Germline V lookup: CDR1 SGHDT, CDR2 YYEEEE. Trimming removed 2 bases from V and 7 bases from J; junction bases left unmatched: 12. CDR3 sequence (DNA): TGTGCCAGCAGCTTAGGAGCGGGACTACTATCTAATGAGCAGTTCTTC. It specifies CASSLGAGLLSNEQFF.

The chain couples TRBV5-5 to TRBJ1-1; D call uncertain. This CDR3 has 15 amino acids. Trimming took 4 bases from V and 1 from J, leaving 14 bases between them. Germline CDR1 and CDR2: SGHKS and YYEKEE (reference sequence). This CDR3 is CASSVGRLTNTEAFF. The CDR3 DNA reads TGTGCCAGCAGCGTTGGGAGGCTAACGAACACTGAAGCTTTCTTT.

CDR3 loop: CATSGGLETSGYNEQFF. The DNA of the CDR3 is TGTGCCACCAGTGGGGGGTTGGAGACTAGCGGCTACAATGAGCAGTTCTTC. This chain links TRBV24-1 with TRBJ2-1, with 9 bases that match TRBD2. Losses at the gene ends were 5 bases for V and 3 bases for J; bases not matched to a gene: 10. The CDR3 spans 17 residues. CDR1 is KGHDR and CDR2 is SFDVKD in the germline V gene.

In this sample, this clone turned up a few times. This chain links TRBV6-5 with TRBJ1-3; D gene unclear. This CDR3 spans 14 amino acids. Germline loops: CDR1 MNHEY, CDR2 SVGAGI. Trimming removed 5 bases from V and 0 bases from J, with 8 bases in between. CDR3 sequence (DNA): TGTGCCAGCAGTCCCCAGGTCTCTGGAAACACCATATATTTT. Translated: CASSPQVSGNTIYF.

The chain uses TRBV29-1 and TRBJ1-1; tentatively, D is TRBD1 (6 bases). Trimming shortened V by 7 bases and J by 1 base, and 10 bases separated the two germline ends. CDR1 and CDR2 (germline): SQVTM, ANQGSEA. CDR3 size: 12 residues. In DNA form, the CDR3 reads TGCAGCGGGACAGACCCGAACACTGAAGCTTTCTTT. The encoded protein is CSGTDPNTEAFF.

This chain links TRBV9 with TRBJ2-1; D gene unclear. The germline CDR1 and CDR2 sequences are SGDLS and YYNGEE. The V and J ends lost 3 bases and 8 bases respectively, with 6 bases between them. The CDR3 has 11 residues. CDR3 coding DNA: TGTGCCAGCAGCGATCGCGATGAGCAGTTCTTC. It codes for CASSDRDEQFF.

In this sample, this clone turned up once. The genes are TRBV3-1 (or the pseudogene TRBV3-2) and TRBJ2-1, with 10 bases that match TRBD2. The CDR3 is made up of 17 amino acids. CDR1 and CDR2 from the germline V gene are LGHDT and YNNKEL (reference sequence). The V segment lost 2 bases and the J segment 8 bases; nucleotides outside the gene matches: 12. The CDR3 nucleotides are TGTGCCAGCAGCCAATTTATTGGGCCTAGCGGGAGCGATGAGCAGTTCTTC. This sequence encodes CASSQFIGPSGSDEQFF.